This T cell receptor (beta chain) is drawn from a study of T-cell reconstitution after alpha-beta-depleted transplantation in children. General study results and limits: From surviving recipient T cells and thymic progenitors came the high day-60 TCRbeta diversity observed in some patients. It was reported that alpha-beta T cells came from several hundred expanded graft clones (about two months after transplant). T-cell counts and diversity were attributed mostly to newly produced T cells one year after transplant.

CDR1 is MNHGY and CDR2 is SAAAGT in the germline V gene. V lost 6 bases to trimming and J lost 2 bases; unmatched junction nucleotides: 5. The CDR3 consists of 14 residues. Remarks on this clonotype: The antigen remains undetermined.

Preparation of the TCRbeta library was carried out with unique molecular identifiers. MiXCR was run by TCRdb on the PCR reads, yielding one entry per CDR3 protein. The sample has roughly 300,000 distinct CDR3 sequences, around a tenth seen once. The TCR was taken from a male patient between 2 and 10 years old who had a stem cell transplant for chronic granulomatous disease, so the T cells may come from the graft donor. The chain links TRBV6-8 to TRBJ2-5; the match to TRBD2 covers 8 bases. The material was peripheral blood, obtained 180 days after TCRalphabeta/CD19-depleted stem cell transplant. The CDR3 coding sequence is TGTGCCAGCAGCGAGACTAGCGAGCAAGAGACCCAGTACTTC. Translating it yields CASSETSEQETQYF.